The 17 T cell receptor beta chains below were found in one sample sequenced in a study of T cells in Graves' hyperthyroidism and ophthalmopathy. Researchers took RNA transcripts and amplified the TCR beta CDR3 regions from them. Researchers ran a first-round RT-PCR on the TCR CDR3 using the HTBI primer set. TCRdb itself ran the multiplex PCR reads through MiXCR, one entry per CDR3 protein. Among over 200,000 distinct CDR3 sequences listed, around 17% were seen once. The material sequenced was blood. The receptors were gathered from a man aged 35-49 years with Graves' hyperthyroidism.

This clonotype was found once. The chain recombines TRBV6-5 with TRBJ2-2; 9 bases agree with TRBD1. CDR1 and CDR2 from the germline V gene are MNHEY and SVGAGI. This CDR3 has 19 residues. The ends lost 1 base at V and 4 bases at J; junction bases unmatched: 13. The CDR3 reads CASSYLRTGVFSGTGELFF. The CDR3 bases are TGTGCCAGCAGTTACTTAAGGACAGGGGTTTTCTCGGGCACCGGGGAGCTGTTTTTT.

The J gene is TRBJ2-1, the V gene TRBV20-1; D unclear. Trimming took 0 bases from V and 6 from J, leaving 9 bases between them. CDR1 and CDR2 from the germline V gene are DFQATT and SNEGSKA (reference sequence). The CDR3 spans 13 residues. CDR3 sequence (DNA): TGCAGTGCTAGAGAAAGTCCGCCCAATGAGCAGTTCTTC. Amino acids: CSARESPPNEQFF.

This clonotype occurred many times. This sequence joins TRBV6-2 or TRBV6-3 and TRBJ2-7; no clear D gene. Germline V gene lookup returns CDR1 MNHEY and CDR2 SVGEGT. The CDR3 has 12 residues. V was clipped by 1 base and J by 5 bases, with 6 bases between them. CDR3 in DNA: TGTGCCAGCAGTTACTACCGCAACGAGCAGTACTTC. It codes for CASSYYRNEQYF.

The sample holds many counts of this clonotype. The chain combines TRBV27 with TRBJ1-2; unclear D gene. Germline assignment: CDR1 MNHEY and CDR2 SMNVEV (reference sequence). The CDR3 is 13 amino acids. V gave up 5 bases and J gave up 4 bases, with 11 bases separating them. The CDR3 coding sequence is TGTGCCAGCAGTCCGAGAGACTTCTATGGCTACACCTTC. It codes for CASSPRDFYGYTF.

This clonotype has at least ten counts. The V call is TRBV7-9, the J call TRBJ1-1; the D gene is possibly TRBD1 (5 bases). The CDR3 runs to 15 residues. Germline CDR1 and CDR2: SEHNR and FQNEAQ (reference sequence). Trimming took off 6 bases at V and 1 base at J, with 15 bases between the two ends. This CDR3 is CASSSGTAGNTEAFF. CDR3 DNA sequence: TGTGCCAGCAGTTCCGGGACCGCGGGGAACACTGAAGCTTTCTTT.

The chain has TRBV10-3 and TRBJ2-7; a possible D gene is TRBD1 (8 bases). CDR3 length equals 14 residues. The ends were cut back, 8 bases at V and 6 bases at J, with 20 bases in the middle. Per the germline V gene, CDR1 is ENHRY and CDR2 is SYGVKD. CDR3 protein: CAIGRTGGAGEQYF. CDR3 nucleotide sequence: TGTGCCATCGGCCGAACAGGGGGGGCGGGCGAGCAGTACTTC.

The genes are TRBV7-8 and TRBJ2-1, with 12 bases aligning to TRBD2. The CDR3 covers 15 residues. V lost 3 bases and J lost 6; bases outside the gene matches: 3. Per germline, CDR1 SGHVS and CDR2 FQNEAQ. In DNA form, the CDR3 reads TGTGCCAGCAGCTTGTTGACTAGCGGGAGCAATGAGCAGTTCTTC. Translated, it gives CASSLLTSGSNEQFF.

This clonotype was detected ten times or more. The chain uses TRBV4-1 and TRBJ2-2; a possible D gene is TRBD1 (7 bases). The CDR3 covers 17 residues. Germline values: CDR1 MGHRA, CDR2 YSYEKL. Trimming pared 3 bases from V and 3 bases from J, leaving 17 bases between. CDR3 amino acids: CASSHLGGGKDTGELFF. For the CDR3, the DNA is TGCGCCAGCAGCCACCTCGGAGGGGGCAAGGACACCGGGGAGCTGTTTTTT.

Many counts were recorded for this clonotype. The V and J genes are TRBV6-1 and TRBJ2-1; D possibly corresponds to TRBD1 (5 bases). Germline CDR1 is MNHNS and CDR2 is SASEGT. The CDR3 contains 12 residues. V was trimmed by 5 bases and J by 9 bases, leaving 11 bases between them. The CDR3 sequence is CASSSRGLEQFF. CDR3 in DNA: TGTGCCAGCAGTTCTAGGGGTCTTGAGCAGTTCTTC.

This clonotype was seen a few times. This chain connects TRBV19 to TRBJ1-5; D unclear. This CDR3 has 15 amino acids. Germline V gene sequence: CDR1 LNHDA, CDR2 SQIVND (reference sequence). Between the trimmed V and J ends, which lost 3 bases and 4 bases, there was a span of 13 bases. The chain's CDR3 is CASSIVSVGNQPQHF. The CDR3 DNA sequence: TGTGCCAGTAGTATCGTCTCCGTCGGGAATCAGCCCCAGCATTTT. The variable domain in full, with the rest retrieved from reference TRBV19 and TRBJ1-5, is DGGITQSPKYLFRKEGQNVTLSCEQNLNHDAMYWYRQDPGQGLRLIYYSQIVNDFQKGDIAEGYSVSREKKESFPLTVTSAQKNPTAFYLCASSIVSVGNQPQHFGDGTRLSIL.

This sequence joins TRBV20-1 and TRBJ2-7; the match to TRBD2 covers 7 bases. The trim removed 0 bases at V and 2 bases at J, leaving 10 bases unmatched. There are 16 residues in the CDR3. Per germline, CDR1 DFQATT and CDR2 SNEGSKA (reference sequence). The DNA of the CDR3 is TGCAGTGCTAGAGATAAGGGCCGGGGGGATCCCTACGAGCAGTACTTC. Translated: CSARDKGRGDPYEQYF.

The sample holds many counts of this clonotype. The V and J genes are TRBV20-1 and TRBJ2-7; D uncertain. Trimming removed 0 bases from V and 2 bases from J, with 8 bases in between. Germline V lookup: CDR1 DFQATT, CDR2 SNEGSKA (reference sequence). There are 13 residues in the CDR3. The CDR3 bases are TGCAGTGCTAGAGATAAGGCACCCTACGAGCAGTACTTC. It yields the protein CSARDKAPYEQYF.

This clonotype was seen many times. The chain has TRBV5-1 and TRBJ1-1; D not certain. Trimming took 0 bases from V and 4 from J, leaving 10 bases between them. CDR1 is SGHRS and CDR2 is YFSETQ in the germline V gene. This CDR3 spans 14 amino acids. The CDR3 nucleotides are TGCGCCAGCAGCTTGGCCGGCAGGCCCACTGAAGCTTTCTTT. This encodes CASSLAGRPTEAFF.

The J gene is TRBJ1-4, the V gene TRBV10-3; no clear D gene. Trimming took off 2 bases at V and 5 bases at J, with 12 bases between the two ends. CDR1 and CDR2 (germline): ENHRY, SYGVKD. The CDR3 is 15 amino acids. The CDR3 region is CAISEQDRPNEKLFF. The CDR3 DNA follows: TGTGCCATCAGTGAGCAGGACCGCCCCAATGAAAAACTGTTTTTT.

Details on this clonotype: The junction shows a germline mismatch at one end, possibly a read error. V usage is TRBV18 and J usage is TRBJ2-7; D is perhaps TRBD1 (5 bases). Germline CDR1 reads KGHSH; CDR2 reads LQKENI. This CDR3 is 15 amino acids long. CDR3 in amino acids: CASSSQGASSYEQHF. The CDR3 DNA reads TGTGCCAGCTCATCACAAGGGGCCAGCTCCTACGAGCAGCACTTC.

As for this clonotype: A much larger clone sits a single nucleotide away, making a read error possible. The V and J genes are TRBV5-1 and TRBJ1-2, with unresolved D. Germline V gene data show CDR1 as SGHRS and CDR2 as YFSETQ. The length of the CDR3 is 12 residues. Written as DNA, the CDR3 is TGCGCCAGCAGCGCGGAAAGATATGGCTGCACCTTC. It encodes CASSAERYGCTF.

This clonotype was recorded many times. The rearrangement links TRBV12-3 or TRBV12-4 to TRBJ1-1, with TRBD1 identical over 8 bases. This CDR3 spans 12 amino acids. Trimming took 6 bases from V and 8 from J; bases not matched to a gene: 5. CDR3 amino acids: CASSRDRGEAFF. The CDR3 region has the DNA TGTGCCAGCAGCCGAGACAGGGGCGAAGCTTTCTTT.